Below are 4 T cell receptor beta chains sequenced from a single sample in a study of T cell repertoires in cytomegalovirus infection (dated by TCRdb to between 2018 and 2021). Sequenced on an Illumina HiSeq 1500. Using fastp at Q25 and MiXCR, TCRdb reprocessed the public reads and kept productive beta chains. Identical CDR3 protein sequences are pooled into one entry, listed with their most common genes and DNA. The sample table records hundreds of thousands of distinct CDR3 sequences; about 33% of these occur just once. The ten most abundant clones make up around an eighth of the sample. The sample's treatment or condition, from its label and the paper: in vitro stimulation with specific CMV peptide epitopes to enrich CMV-specific T cells. These receptors' antigens are unknown. The sequencing used cultured CD8+ T cells from PBMCs, collected from culture after CMV antigen stimulation. These receptors all stem from a human donor in good health (CMV status not recorded). Some clones in this sample may be carry-over from other donors' samples.

The chain uses TRBV7-9 and TRBJ1-2, with D possibly matching TRBD1 (6 bases). The CDR3 extends over 12 amino acids. Germline values: CDR1 SEHNR, CDR2 FQNEAQ (reference sequence). Trimming took 5 bases from V and 6 from J, leaving 10 bases between them. CDR3 nucleotide sequence: TGTGCCAGCAGCGTACCAGGGGATGGCTACACCTTC. This sequence encodes CASSVPGDGYTF.

V is TRBV28 and J is TRBJ1-1, with unresolved D. Germline V gives CDR1 MDHEN, CDR2 SYDVKM. CDR3 length: 15 residues. V lost 7 bases and J 1 base, leaving 16 bases between the germline ends. CDR3 in DNA: TGTGCCAGCAAGGCGGCCCCTCGGGGGAACACTGAAGCTTTCTTT. Its protein is CASKAAPRGNTEAFF.

The J gene is TRBJ1-2, the V gene TRBV7-6; D gene unclear. Germline V CDR1 and CDR2: SGHVS, FNYEAQ. The V gene lost 5 bases and the J gene lost 1 base, with 11 bases spanning the gap. The CDR3 has 14 residues. CDR3 amino acids: CASSEEQFNYGYTF. DNA for the CDR3: TGTGCCAGCAGCGAGGAGCAGTTTAACTATGGCTACACCTTC.

This chain joins TRBV20-1 and TRBJ2-1, with 10 nucleotides matching TRBD1. The CDR3 runs 16 residues. V dropped 3 bases and J dropped 1; count of bases not matched to a gene: 6. The germline V gene encodes CDR1 DFQATT and CDR2 SNEGSKA (reference sequence). For the CDR3, the DNA is TGCAGTGCTAGCTACCCGGGACAGGGGTCCTACAATGAGCAGTTCTTC. This gives the protein CSASYPGQGSYNEQFF.